Each of the 10 T cell receptor beta chains below was sequenced from the same sample in a study of cytomegalovirus exposure and HLA in healthy donors. PCR involved 60 Vbeta and 13 Jbeta primers. Libraries were prepared by immunoSEQ multiplex PCR; TCRdb keeps only in-frame clonotypes and omits some of them. The sample shows a few hundred thousand clones, around 85% of them seen only once. The sample consisted of PBMCs. The receptors come from a girl aged 2 to 9 in good health and CMV-seronegative.

This clone was counted once. The CDR3 here is CAWSNPPPGLAKNIQYF. The DNA for the CDR3 is TGTGCCTGGAGTAACCCCCCCCCGGGGTTAGCCAAAAACATTCAGTACTTC. The rearrangement links TRBV30 to TRBJ2-4; tentatively, D is TRBD2 (5 bases). CDR3 length: 17 residues. Per germline, CDR1 GTSNPN and CDR2 SVGIG (reference sequence). The V gene lost 2 bases and the J gene lost 0 bases, with 17 bases spanning the gap. Using reference TRBV30 and TRBJ2-4 for the parts outside the CDR3, the full variable domain is SQTIHQWPATLVQPVGSPLSLECTVEGTSNPNLYWYRQAAGRGLQLLFYSVGIGQISSEVPQNLSASRPQDRQFILSSKKLLLSDSGFYLCAWSNPPPGLAKNIQYFGAGTRLSVL.

The chain uses TRBV6-6 and TRBJ1-2; 7 bases match TRBD1. CDR3 length equals 15 residues. CDR1 is MNHNY and CDR2 is SVGAGI in the germline V gene (reference sequence). V lost 2 bases, J lost 8 bases, and 11 bases stayed unmatched. The CDR3 DNA follows: TGTGCCAGCAGTTACCCCTCCAGGGGGTTCGGGGGCTACACCTTC. It specifies CASSYPSRGFGGYTF.

This clone showed up just a few times. J is TRBJ1-5 and V is TRBV2, with 8 bases lining up with TRBD1. This CDR3 region has 18 residues. The V gene end was trimmed by 1 base and the J gene end by 2 bases; junction bases not matched to a gene: 10. Germline CDR1 and CDR2: SNHLY and FYNNEI. The CDR3 nucleotides read TGTGCCAGCAGTGAAGTGGACAGGGCGGATTTGGGCAATCAGCCCCAGCATTTT. This sequence encodes CASSEVDRADLGNQPQHF.

The V call is TRBV7-9, the J call TRBJ2-7; D gene unclear. Looked up from germline, CDR1 is SEHNR and CDR2 is FQNEAQ (reference sequence). The CDR3 consists of 12 residues. The V and J ends lost 5 bases and 5 bases respectively, with 10 bases between them. CDR3 sequence (DNA): TGTGCCAGCAGCATACATACCAACGAGCAGTACTTC. Translation gives CASSIHTNEQYF.

The chain links TRBV6-5 to TRBJ1-3; TRBD1 matches at 7 bases. Trimming cost V 2 bases and J 7 bases; bases outside gene matches: 11. The CDR3 sequence is 16 residues long. Per germline, CDR1 MNHEY and CDR2 SVGAGI. In nucleotides, the CDR3 is TGTGCCAGCAGTTACGGGGGGACAGCGATGTTTAACACCATATATTTT. The encoded protein is CASSYGGTAMFNTIYF.

In its sample, this clone was seen a few times. The gene calls are TRBV2 and TRBJ2-1, with D hard to call. Germline-derived CDR1 and CDR2 are SNHLY and FYNNEI. The V and J ends lost 6 bases and 5 bases respectively, with 5 bases between them. The CDR3 contains 11 residues. CDR3: CASSGDNEQFF. CDR3 nucleotides: TGTGCCAGCAGCGGAGACAATGAGCAGTTCTTC. Combining the CDR3 with reference TRBV2 and TRBJ2-1 gives the whole variable domain EPEVTQTPSHQVTQMGQEVILRCVPISNHLYFYWYRQILGQKVEFLVSFYNNEISEKSEIFDDQFSVERPDGSNFTLKIRSTKLEDSAMYFCASSGDNEQFFGPGTRLTVL.

The CDR3 DNA sequence: TGTGCCAGCAGCGTCGACCCGGGACAGGGATCCGGAAACACCATATATTTT. Residues: CASSVDPGQGSGNTIYF. This rearrangement joins TRBV9 to TRBJ1-3, with TRBD1 matching over 9 bases. This CDR3 contains 17 residues. J lost 4 bases, V lost 2 bases, and 10 bases had no gene match. Looked up from germline, CDR1 is SGDLS and CDR2 is YYNGEE.

The chain uses TRBV2 and TRBJ1-5; D unresolved. The CDR3 totals 13 residues. In germline, CDR1 is SNHLY, CDR2 FYNNEI. V shed 4 bases and J shed 13 bases, with 17 bases lying between them. CDR3 sequence reads: CASSGRGSIRQHF. The CDR3 DNA follows: TGTGCCAGCAGTGGGCGAGGAAGTATCCGACAGCATTTT.

The J gene is TRBJ2-7, the V gene TRBV6-4; 9 bases are shared with TRBD1. Germline CDR1 MRHNA, CDR2 SNTAGT. The CDR3 is 15 residues long. The J segment lost 3 bases and the V segment lost 4 bases, leaving 7 bases of the junction unmatched. The DNA for the CDR3 is TGTGCCAGCAGTGCCGCCCCGGGACAGGGCTACGAGCAGTACTTC. Amino acid sequence: CASSAAPGQGYEQYF.

A word on this clone: This CDR3 is also generated by other DNA sequences in the sample. The chain recombines TRBV10-3 with TRBJ1-3; TRBD1 agrees at 7 bases. This CDR3 is built from 14 residues. From germline, CDR1 is ENHRY and CDR2 SYGVKD. Losses at the gene ends were 10 bases for V and 4 bases for J; bases not matched to a gene: 10. The CDR3 bases are TGTGCCACCCGACAGGGAACTTCCGGAAACACCATATATTTT. Translation: CATRQGTSGNTIYF.